This T cell receptor beta chain comes out of a study of T cell changes during pregnancy in multiple sclerosis (dated by TCRdb to about 2019). With regard to the full study: The study examined how the T cell repertoire changed over the course of pregnancy in women with multiple sclerosis.

On this clone: No antigen is known for it. Base qualities are not recorded, but no much larger clone differs from it by a single base.

Library method: the immunoSEQ multiplex PCR assay. TCRdb provides this immuneACCESS table in a form limited to in-frame rearrangements. Some clones are lacking; in checked studies, under half of them reflect an unresolved V gene, and why the rest are absent is not known. The sample profile shows 85,000 to 110,000 clones; roughly 92% of them were found once. About 0.93% of the sample belongs to the ten largest clones. The germline ends are 10 bases apart after V is trimmed by 3 bases and J by 0 bases. CDR1 SGDLS and CDR2 YYNGEE were looked up in the germline V gene. The CDR3, cysteine through phenylalanine, is 14 amino acids long. Only the CDR3 region is kept as DNA, spanning 42 bases read in frame from base 1.

The chain was built from TRBV9 and TRBJ2-7, with TRBD1 as a weak D call on 6 bases. Here the sequenced sample was peripheral blood, taken after pregnancy. The receptor was isolated from a female donor with multiple sclerosis, enrolled in a pregnancy study. The DNA sequence is TGTGCCAGCAGCGCAAGACAGGCCTCCTACGAGCAGTACTTC. Its coded protein is CASSARQASYEQYF.